This T cell receptor (beta chain) is from a study of regulatory T cells in long-lasting Graves disease. The germline V gene has CDR1 MDHEN and CDR2 SYDVKM. The length of the CDR3 is 15 residues. V was pared by 6 bases and J by 2 bases, with 14 bases between. Through Arm-PCR of CDR3 regions and iRepertoire HTBI primers, TCR beta libraries were built. Via MiXCR, TCRdb re-called the multiplex PCR reads, giving one row per CDR3 protein. The data hold 530,000 or so distinct CDR3 sequences, with about 15% observed a single time. This clonotype was seen repeatedly, ten times or more. Time point noted: newly diagnosed GD, antithyroid drugs for less than 3 months. There was RNA extracted from PBMCs, and the TCR library was made from it. These same records also appear under a second study, on T cells in Graves' hyperthyroidism and ophthalmopathy.

The sequence derives from a man younger than 35 with Graves disease. The genes are TRBV28 and TRBJ1-5; D remains ambiguous. Sequencing was performed on peripheral blood mononuclear cells (PBMCs), taken at new diagnosis, from a patient treated with antithyroid drugs. The CDR3 sequence: CASSERFVGNQPQHF. CDR3 DNA sequence: TGTGCCAGCAGCGAAAGGTTTGTGGGCAATCAGCCCCAGCATTTT.